This T cell receptor (beta chain) stems from a study of T-cell reconstitution after alpha-beta-depleted transplantation in children. This clonotype was found a few times. Unique molecular identifiers were incorporated when the TCRbeta library was constructed. MiXCR, applied by TCRdb to the PCR reads, yields one record per CDR3 protein. The data contain hundreds of thousands of distinct CDR3 sequences, approximately 10% of them singletons. Germline trimming cut 5 bases from V and 4 bases from J; bases unmatched to any gene: 13. The CDR3 has 17 amino acids. V and J are TRBV12-3 or TRBV12-4 and TRBJ2-1, with 8 bases that match TRBD1. The origin of this receptor is a human donor who donated a stem cell graft to a child with acute lymphoblastic leukemia. Here the sequenced sample was PBMCs from the stem cell graft donor, taken from the stem cell graft. Here the CDR3 DNA reads TGTGCCAGCAGTCCGCGCTCCGGGACAGGACCTTACAATGAGCAGTTCTTC. Translating gives CASSPRSGTGPYNEQFF.